This is a list of T cell receptor beta chains from one sample in a study of T cells after yellow fever vaccination. TCRdb independently ran MiXCR on the 5' RACE reads; one entry per CDR3 protein. The sample contains 340,000 or so distinct CDR3 sequences, under 15% of which appear only once. The sequenced sample was CD4+ T cells sorted from PBMCs, obtained 15 days after the yellow fever booster vaccination. These TCRs come from a man in his late teens or twenties who received the YFV17D yellow fever vaccine. The CDR3 runs from the conserved cysteine through the conserved F or W. A D gene is named only where the DNA matches it firmly. Rows give clone size only sometimes, using once, few, many, or a class for an expanded clone.

clone_size: few; d_call: TRBD2; j_call: TRBJ2-5; v_call: TRBV20-1; cdr3_aa: CSARDIGTSEETQYF; cdr3_nt: TGCAGTGCTAGAGATATCGGGACTAGCGAAGAGACCCAGTACTTC
clone_size: few; d_call: NA; j_call: TRBJ2-7; v_call: TRBV9; cdr3_aa: CASSVGPLRDDEQYF; cdr3_nt: TGTGCCAGCAGCGTAGGCCCTCTTAGGGACGACGAGCAGTACTTC
clone_size: NA; d_call: NA; j_call: TRBJ2-1; v_call: TRBV5-1; cdr3_aa: CASSSSVGSSYNEQFF; cdr3_nt: TGCGCCAGCAGCTCGAGTGTAGGGAGCTCCTACAATGAGCAGTTCTTC
clone_size: NA; d_call: TRBD1; j_call: TRBJ2-7; v_call: TRBV7-9; cdr3_aa: CASRIGQGDEQYF; cdr3_nt: TGTGCCAGCAGGATCGGACAGGGAGACGAGCAGTACTTC
clone_size: NA; d_call: NA; j_call: TRBJ1-1; v_call: TRBV9; cdr3_aa: CASSVGIFNTEAFF; cdr3_nt: TGTGCCAGCAGCGTAGGAATCTTTAACACTGAAGCTTTCTTT
clone_size: NA; d_call: TRBD1; j_call: TRBJ2-3; v_call: TRBV30; cdr3_aa: CAWSVHGQGPDTQYF; cdr3_nt: TGTGCCTGGAGTGTACATGGACAGGGGCCAGATACGCAGTATTTT
clone_size: few; d_call: TRBD1; j_call: TRBJ1-6; v_call: TRBV7-8; cdr3_aa: CASRHDRGINSPLHF; cdr3_nt: TGTGCCAGCAGACATGACAGGGGAATTAATTCACCCCTCCACTTT
clone_size: few; d_call: NA; j_call: TRBJ1-5; v_call: TRBV28; cdr3_aa: CASSLAGFSNQPQHF; cdr3_nt: TGTGCCAGCAGTTTAGCAGGGTTTAGCAATCAGCCCCAGCATTTT
clone_size: few; d_call: NA; j_call: TRBJ2-2; v_call: TRBV21-1; cdr3_aa: CASTGSTGELFF; cdr3_nt: TGTGCCAGTACAGGGTCTACCGGGGAGCTGTTTTTT
clone_size: few; d_call: NA; j_call: TRBJ1-1; v_call: TRBV24-1; cdr3_aa: CATSVSGLPGTEAFF; cdr3_nt: TGTGCCACCAGTGTGTCTGGACTTCCGGGCACTGAAGCTTTCTTT
clone_size: few; d_call: TRBD1; j_call: TRBJ2-7; v_call: TRBV12-3/TRBV12-4; cdr3_aa: CASSLEGQGAYEQYF; cdr3_nt: TGTGCCAGCAGTTTAGAGGGACAGGGGGCCTACGAGCAGTACTTC
clone_size: NA; d_call: NA; j_call: TRBJ1-5; v_call: TRBV4-1; cdr3_aa: CASGSGFRPQHF; cdr3_nt: TGCGCCAGCGGCAGCGGGTTTCGGCCCCAGCATTTT
clone_size: NA; d_call: TRBD2; j_call: TRBJ2-3; v_call: TRBV4-1; cdr3_aa: CASSQISGGISTDTQYF; cdr3_nt: TGCGCCAGCAGCCAGATTAGCGGGGGGATCTCCACAGATACGCAGTATTTT
clone_size: NA; d_call: TRBD1; j_call: TRBJ1-6; v_call: TRBV5-4; cdr3_aa: CASSGPGQENSPLHF; cdr3_nt: TGTGCCAGCAGCGGTCCGGGACAGGAGAATTCACCCCTCCACTTT
clone_size: many; d_call: NA; j_call: TRBJ2-2; v_call: TRBV7-9; cdr3_aa: CASSSLMNTGELFF; cdr3_nt: TGTGCCAGCAGCTCCTTGATGAACACCGGGGAGCTGTTTTTT
clone_size: many; d_call: NA; j_call: TRBJ1-5; v_call: TRBV18; cdr3_aa: CASSPTSNQPQHF; cdr3_nt: TGTGCCAGCAGCCCGACCAGCAATCAGCCCCAGCATTTT
clone_size: few; d_call: NA; j_call: TRBJ2-4; v_call: TRBV20-1; cdr3_aa: CSASGTAGKNIQYF; cdr3_nt: TGCAGTGCTTCCGGGACGGCGGGGAAAAACATTCAGTACTTC
clone_size: NA; d_call: TRBD1; j_call: TRBJ1-4; v_call: TRBV6-6; cdr3_aa: CASSHSLQGTATNEKLFF; cdr3_nt: TGTGCCAGCAGTCACTCCCTACAGGGGACAGCAACTAATGAAAAACTGTTTTTT
clone_size: few; d_call: NA; j_call: TRBJ2-5; v_call: TRBV24-1; cdr3_aa: CATSDASVETQYF; cdr3_nt: TGTGCCACCAGTGACGCCAGCGTAGAGACCCAGTACTTC
clone_size: NA; d_call: TRBD1; j_call: TRBJ2-5; v_call: TRBV4-1; cdr3_aa: CASSRSGTGEETQYF; cdr3_nt: TGCGCCAGCAGCCGCTCCGGGACAGGGGAAGAGACCCAGTACTTC
clone_size: few; d_call: TRBD2; j_call: TRBJ2-7; v_call: TRBV5-1; cdr3_aa: CASRKPGGGPYEQYF; cdr3_nt: TGCGCCAGCAGAAAACCCGGGGGGGGGCCCTACGAGCAGTACTTC
clone_size: NA; d_call: TRBD2; j_call: TRBJ2-3; v_call: TRBV5-1; cdr3_aa: CASSSGLARADTQYF; cdr3_nt: TGCGCCAGCAGCTCGGGACTAGCCCGTGCAGATACGCAGTATTTT
clone_size: few; d_call: TRBD2; j_call: TRBJ2-7; v_call: TRBV7-2; cdr3_aa: CASSAGGAGQYF; cdr3_nt: TGTGCCAGCAGCGCCGGGGGGGCCGGGCAGTACTTC
clone_size: many; d_call: NA; j_call: TRBJ2-2; v_call: TRBV7-2; cdr3_aa: CASSLFQGGTGELFF; cdr3_nt: TGTGCCAGCAGCTTATTCCAAGGGGGGACCGGGGAGCTGTTTTTT
clone_size: many; d_call: TRBD2; j_call: TRBJ2-1; v_call: TRBV2; cdr3_aa: CASTSGEMGNEQFF; cdr3_nt: TGTGCCAGTACTAGCGGGGAGATGGGAAATGAGCAGTTCTTC
clone_size: few; d_call: TRBD2; j_call: TRBJ2-3; v_call: TRBV4-3; cdr3_aa: CASSHVGLAAQYF; cdr3_nt: TGCGCCAGCAGCCATGTGGGACTAGCCGCCCAGTATTTT
clone_size: NA; d_call: TRBD1; j_call: TRBJ1-1; v_call: TRBV5-1; cdr3_aa: CASSLGTGLMNTEAFF; cdr3_nt: TGCGCCAGCAGCTTGGGGACAGGACTCATGAACACTGAAGCTTTCTTT
clone_size: NA; d_call: NA; j_call: TRBJ2-2; v_call: TRBV9; cdr3_aa: CASSVDSGTGELFF; cdr3_nt: TGTGCCAGCAGCGTAGATAGTGGAACCGGGGAGCTGTTTTTT
clone_size: few; d_call: TRBD1; j_call: TRBJ2-4; v_call: TRBV20-1; cdr3_aa: CSAGPPTGTGKHF; cdr3_nt: TGCAGTGCTGGGCCCCCGACCGGGACAGGGAAGCACTTC
clone_size: few; d_call: NA; j_call: TRBJ2-1; v_call: TRBV29-1; cdr3_aa: CSVERVSNEQFF; cdr3_nt: TGCAGCGTTGAGCGGGTCAGCAATGAGCAGTTCTTC
clone_size: NA; d_call: TRBD1; j_call: TRBJ2-1; v_call: TRBV4-2; cdr3_aa: CASSQDSAGQGDEQFF; cdr3_nt: TGTGCCAGCAGCCAAGATTCGGCGGGCCAGGGGGATGAGCAGTTCTTC
clone_size: NA; d_call: TRBD1; j_call: TRBJ1-2; v_call: TRBV7-9; cdr3_aa: CASRPTGVNYGYTF; cdr3_nt: TGTGCCAGCAGGCCAACAGGGGTTAACTATGGCTACACCTTC
clone_size: few; d_call: NA; j_call: TRBJ1-3; v_call: TRBV12-3/TRBV12-4; cdr3_aa: CASRRGGNTIYF; cdr3_nt: TGTGCCAGCAGACGGGGTGGAAACACCATATATTTT
clone_size: NA; d_call: NA; j_call: TRBJ2-2; v_call: TRBV6-2/TRBV6-3; cdr3_aa: CASRSGENGELFF; cdr3_nt: TGTGCCAGCCGCTCCGGGGAAAACGGGGAGCTGTTTTTT
clone_size: NA; d_call: TRBD1; j_call: TRBJ2-1; v_call: TRBV6-6; cdr3_aa: CASRDTGQGYEQFF; cdr3_nt: TGTGCCAGCAGGGATACGGGACAGGGATACGAGCAGTTCTTC
clone_size: NA; d_call: TRBD1; j_call: TRBJ1-1; v_call: TRBV27; cdr3_aa: CASRSIYRGQGEAFF; cdr3_nt: TGTGCCAGCAGATCCATATACAGGGGGCAGGGTGAAGCTTTCTTT
clone_size: many; d_call: NA; j_call: TRBJ2-4; v_call: TRBV7-3; cdr3_aa: CASSLTVQDIQYF; cdr3_nt: TGTGCCAGCAGCTTAACGGTGCAGGACATTCAGTACTTC
clone_size: many; d_call: TRBD2; j_call: TRBJ2-3; v_call: TRBV7-9; cdr3_aa: CASSSTASGGATQYF; cdr3_nt: TGTGCCAGCAGCTCCACGGCTAGCGGGGGGGCTACGCAGTATTTT
clone_size: NA; d_call: NA; j_call: TRBJ2-1; v_call: TRBV6-2/TRBV6-3; cdr3_aa: CASSLSLRGLGIHEQFF; cdr3_nt: TGTGCCAGCAGTCTCTCGCTCAGGGGTCTCGGAATACATGAGCAGTTCTTC